This paragraph covers one T cell receptor (beta chain) sequence. This sample was taken from a study of blood T cell repertoires in COVID-19. Study details: The United States, Italy and Spain provided the acute and convalescent COVID-19 samples. In each case, the material was cDNA or gDNA derived from T cells, B-cell-depleted T cells, or PBMCs.

The table came from immunoSEQ multiplex PCR; TCRdb's copy has only in-frame clones and leaves some out. The sample includes some 170,000 clones, 87% of them seen just once. The cohort comprised adults aged about 18 to 100 years residing in 20 to 30 US areas. V lost 8 bases, J lost 10 bases, and 14 bases stayed unmatched. CDR3 length: 15 residues. Germline values: CDR1 MNHEY, CDR2 SVGAGI. The source material was PBMCs or T cells enriched from blood (not recorded which). This sequence was found in a human donor with acute COVID-19. The donor label of this sample is uncertain. The rearrangement uses TRBV6-5 and TRBJ2-1, with 10 bases matching TRBD2. The DNA for the CDR3 is TGTGCCAGCCGAGCTCGAGCGGGGGGGATAGAAGAGCAGTTCTTC. Translation: CASRARAGGIEEQFF.